This T cell receptor beta chain was documented in a study of T-cell memory formation after mild COVID-19. In the study overall: The two donors had largely donor-specific TCR clusters.

The CDR3 is 14 amino acids. Trimming took off 8 bases at V and 0 bases at J, with 11 bases between the two ends. Germline V gives CDR1 MNHEY, CDR2 SVGEGT. TCRdb independently ran MiXCR on the 5' RACE reads; one entry per CDR3 protein. The sample yields about 350,000 distinct CDR3 sequences, approximately 13% seen once. This clonotype showed up just a few times. The rearrangement links TRBV6-2 or TRBV6-3 to TRBJ2-1; D possibly corresponds to TRBD1 (5 bases). The sequenced material came from PBMCs or a T cell subset sorted from them (not recorded which). This receptor was identified in a man younger than 35 who had mild COVID-19 (a few samples of this study predate the infection). Cell type and time point are not known. CDR3 in amino acids: CASQRQSSYNEQFF. CDR3 bases: TGTGCCAGCCAAAGACAGAGCTCCTACAATGAGCAGTTCTTC.